The rows below give T cell receptor beta chains drawn from one sample of a study of T cells in Graves' hyperthyroidism and ophthalmopathy. TCRdb passed the multiplex PCR reads through MiXCR, listing each CDR3 protein once. Counted here are under 200,000 distinct CDR3 sequences, 9.4% occurring once; the ten biggest clones make up 22%. The source material was blood. All receptors derive from a woman aged 18-29 years with Graves' hyperthyroidism that later progressed to Graves' ophthalmopathy. Each CDR3 is given with its conserved first and last residue. The order of the fields is clone size, J gene, V gene, D gene, CDR3 DNA, CDR3 protein. The D gene is left open where the match is weak. Not every row has a clone size; where given, it reads once, few, many or a size class.

abundance: many; j_gene: TRBJ1-5; v_gene: TRBV7-8; d_gene: -; CDR3nt: TGTGCCAGCAGCTTAGACAATAATCAGCCCCAGCATTTT; CDR3aa: CASSLDNNQPQHF
abundance: many; j_gene: TRBJ2-7; v_gene: TRBV7-8; d_gene: TRBD1; CDR3nt: TGTGCCAGCAGCTTGACAGGGCGTCTATACGAGCAGTACTTC; CDR3aa: CASSLTGRLYEQYF
abundance: many; j_gene: TRBJ1-1; v_gene: TRBV6-1; d_gene: TRBD1; CDR3nt: TGTGCCAGCAGTTCAGGGGGCTACACTGAAGCTTTCTTT; CDR3aa: CASSSGGYTEAFF
abundance: many; j_gene: TRBJ2-7; v_gene: TRBV9; d_gene: -; CDR3nt: TGTGCCAGCAGCGTAGCTCCCAGCTCCCTCTCCTACGAGCAGTACTTC; CDR3aa: CASSVAPSSLSYEQYF
abundance: -; j_gene: TRBJ2-6; v_gene: TRBV12-3/TRBV12-4; d_gene: -; CDR3nt: TGTGCCAGCAGTTTTGTCTCTGGGGCCAACGTCCTGACTTTC; CDR3aa: CASSFVSGANVLTF
abundance: many; j_gene: TRBJ2-1; v_gene: TRBV18; d_gene: TRBD2; CDR3nt: TGTGCCAGCTCACCACCGGGACTAGCGGCCCACAATGAGCAGTTCTTC; CDR3aa: CASSPPGLAAHNEQFF
abundance: -; j_gene: TRBJ2-7; v_gene: TRBV4-1; d_gene: -; CDR3nt: TGCGCCAGCAGCCGGACAGTCCCTTACTACGAGCAGTACTTC; CDR3aa: CASSRTVPYYEQYF
abundance: many; j_gene: TRBJ1-5; v_gene: TRBV27; d_gene: -; CDR3nt: TGTGCCAGCAGGGTAGGGTCACATCAGCCCCAGCATTTT; CDR3aa: CASRVGSHQPQHF
abundance: few; j_gene: TRBJ1-1; v_gene: TRBV20-1; d_gene: -; CDR3nt: TGCAGTGCTGGCGGGGGAACTGAAGCTTTCTTT; CDR3aa: CSAGGGTEAFF
abundance: -; j_gene: TRBJ1-5; v_gene: TRBV18; d_gene: -; CDR3nt: TGTGCCAGCTCACCGATGGATGGGCAGAATCAGCCCCAGCATTTT; CDR3aa: CASSPMDGQNQPQHF
abundance: many; j_gene: TRBJ2-7; v_gene: TRBV29-1; d_gene: -; CDR3nt: TGCAGCGTTGAAGATTTCGGGGACGAGCAGTACTTC; CDR3aa: CSVEDFGDEQYF
abundance: many; j_gene: TRBJ2-1; v_gene: TRBV29-1; d_gene: TRBD1; CDR3nt: TGCAGCGTTGATGGGACAGGGGCAAGTCACAATGAGCAGTTCTTC; CDR3aa: CSVDGTGASHNEQFF
abundance: many; j_gene: TRBJ2-7; v_gene: TRBV6-2/TRBV6-3; d_gene: TRBD2; CDR3nt: TGTGCCAGCAGTTTAACTAGCGGCCGTCCCCACGAGCAGTACTTC; CDR3aa: CASSLTSGRPHEQYF
abundance: -; j_gene: TRBJ2-3; v_gene: TRBV20-1; d_gene: -; CDR3nt: TGCAGTGCCAACGGACTGGTGACGCAGTATTTT; CDR3aa: CSANGLVTQYF
abundance: many; j_gene: TRBJ1-4; v_gene: TRBV30; d_gene: -; CDR3nt: TGTGCCTGGAGTACCCTGGGGGAAAAACTGTTTTTT; CDR3aa: CAWSTLGEKLFF
abundance: many; j_gene: TRBJ1-2; v_gene: TRBV25-1; d_gene: -; CDR3nt: TGTGCCAGCAGTGAAGCAGGGGCAAGCTACACCTTC; CDR3aa: CASSEAGASYTF
abundance: many; j_gene: TRBJ2-1; v_gene: TRBV7-8; d_gene: TRBD2; CDR3nt: TGTGCCAGCAGCCAGAGACTAGCGGGAGAGGGTAATGAGCAGTTCTTC; CDR3aa: CASSQRLAGEGNEQFF
abundance: many; j_gene: TRBJ1-5; v_gene: TRBV19; d_gene: -; CDR3nt: TGTGCCAGTAGTAGCGGGGGCTTCAATCAGCCCCAGCATTTT; CDR3aa: CASSSGGFNQPQHF
abundance: many; j_gene: TRBJ1-4; v_gene: TRBV3-1; d_gene: -; CDR3nt: TGTGCCAGCAGCCATTCAGGGATCTCTAATGAAAAACTGTTTTTT; CDR3aa: CASSHSGISNEKLFF
abundance: many; j_gene: TRBJ2-1; v_gene: TRBV6-1; d_gene: -; CDR3nt: TGTGCCAGCAGTCATTCCCTGGCAACAGGAGGCTCCTACAATGAGCAGTTCTTC; CDR3aa: CASSHSLATGGSYNEQFF
abundance: many; j_gene: TRBJ2-6; v_gene: TRBV28; d_gene: TRBD1; CDR3nt: TGTGCCAGCGGTTCAACAGGGGTCTCTGGGGCCAACGTCCTGACTTTC; CDR3aa: CASGSTGVSGANVLTF
abundance: many; j_gene: TRBJ2-1; v_gene: TRBV5-5; d_gene: -; CDR3nt: TGTGCCAGCAGCTTGTACGCCATGCAGGGGAAATACAATGAGCAGTTCTTC; CDR3aa: CASSLYAMQGKYNEQFF
abundance: many; j_gene: TRBJ1-1; v_gene: TRBV20-1; d_gene: TRBD1; CDR3nt: TGCAGTGCTTCAGGGGGCTGGGGCACTGAAGCTTTCTTT; CDR3aa: CSASGGWGTEAFF
abundance: many; j_gene: TRBJ1-2; v_gene: TRBV6-1; d_gene: -; CDR3nt: TGTGCCAGCAGTGAAGCGCAGGGGATAGGGGGCTACACCTTC; CDR3aa: CASSEAQGIGGYTF
abundance: many; j_gene: TRBJ1-1; v_gene: TRBV27; d_gene: -; CDR3nt: TGTGCCAGCAGTTTATCGCAGGCGTTCATGAACACTGAAGCTTTCTTT; CDR3aa: CASSLSQAFMNTEAFF
abundance: many; j_gene: TRBJ2-1; v_gene: TRBV30; d_gene: -; CDR3nt: TGTGCCTGTAAGCTAGTGAGCTACAATGAGCAGTTCTTC; CDR3aa: CACKLVSYNEQFF
abundance: many; j_gene: TRBJ1-4; v_gene: TRBV7-8; d_gene: TRBD1; CDR3nt: TGTGCCAGCAGCTTGAGCGGGACAGATATTTATGAAAAACTGTTTTTT; CDR3aa: CASSLSGTDIYEKLFF
abundance: many; j_gene: TRBJ2-1; v_gene: TRBV19; d_gene: TRBD2; CDR3nt: TGTGCCAGTACTCTAGCGGGAGAGGCCTACAATGAGCAGTTCTTC; CDR3aa: CASTLAGEAYNEQFF